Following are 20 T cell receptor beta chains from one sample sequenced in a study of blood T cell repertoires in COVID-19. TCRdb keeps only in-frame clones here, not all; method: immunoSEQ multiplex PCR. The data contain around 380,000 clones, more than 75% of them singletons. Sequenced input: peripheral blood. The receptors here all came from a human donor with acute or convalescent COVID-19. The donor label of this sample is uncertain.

CDR3 sequence (DNA): TGTGCCTGGAGTGTCACCGTTGGCAACACCATATATTTT. Amino acid sequence: CAWSVTVGNTIYF. The chain couples TRBV30 to TRBJ1-3; D remains ambiguous. Germline values: CDR1 GTSNPN, CDR2 SVGIG (reference sequence). The CDR3 length is 13 residues. Trimming cost V 0 bases and J 7 bases, with 10 bases left between them.

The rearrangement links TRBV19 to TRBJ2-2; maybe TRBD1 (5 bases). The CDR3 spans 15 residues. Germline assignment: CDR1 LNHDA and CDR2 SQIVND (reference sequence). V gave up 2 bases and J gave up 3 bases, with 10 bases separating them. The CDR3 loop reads CASSILGLDTGELFF. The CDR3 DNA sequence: TGTGCCAGTAGTATATTGGGGCTAGACACCGGGGAGCTGTTTTTT. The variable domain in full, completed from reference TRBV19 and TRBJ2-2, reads DGGITQSPKYLFRKEGQNVTLSCEQNLNHDAMYWYRQDPGQGLRLIYYSQIVNDFQKGDIAEGYSVSREKKESFPLTVTSAQKNPTAFYLCASSILGLDTGELFFGEGSRLTVL.

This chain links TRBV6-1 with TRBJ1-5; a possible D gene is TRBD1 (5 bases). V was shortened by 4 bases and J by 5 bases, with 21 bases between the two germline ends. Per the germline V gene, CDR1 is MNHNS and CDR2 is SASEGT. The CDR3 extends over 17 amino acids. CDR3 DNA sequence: TGTGCCAGCAGTGGTCGCACTGGGGGGGGGAGGTATCAGCCCCAGCATTTT. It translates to CASSGRTGGGRYQPQHF.

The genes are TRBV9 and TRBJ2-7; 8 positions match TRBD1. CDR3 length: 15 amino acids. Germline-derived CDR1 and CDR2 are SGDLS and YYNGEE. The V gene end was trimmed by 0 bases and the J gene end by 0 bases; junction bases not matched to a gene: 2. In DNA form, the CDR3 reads TGTGCCAGCAGCGTAGGGCAGGGGGCCTCCTACGAGCAGTACTTC. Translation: CASSVGQGASYEQYF.

CDR3 sequence: CASSLTGEMTDTQYF. The CDR3 DNA follows: TGTGCCAGCAGTTTGACGGGGGAGATGACAGATACGCAGTATTTT. The chain employs TRBV27 and TRBJ2-3; weak D call: TRBD2 (6 bases). Germline loops: CDR1 MNHEY, CDR2 SMNVEV (reference sequence). This CDR3 comprises 15 residues. The V end was cut by 3 bases, the J end by 3 bases, with 13 bases between.

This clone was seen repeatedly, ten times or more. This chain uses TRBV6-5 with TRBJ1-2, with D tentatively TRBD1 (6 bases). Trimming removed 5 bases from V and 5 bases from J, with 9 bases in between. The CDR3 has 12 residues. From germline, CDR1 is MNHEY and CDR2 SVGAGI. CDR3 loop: CASSTGPYGYTF. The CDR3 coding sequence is TGTGCCAGCAGTACAGGGCCATATGGCTACACCTTC.

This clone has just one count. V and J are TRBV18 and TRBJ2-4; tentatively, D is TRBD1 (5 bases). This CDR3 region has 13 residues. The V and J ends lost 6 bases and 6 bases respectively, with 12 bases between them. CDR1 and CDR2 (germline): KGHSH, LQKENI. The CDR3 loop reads CASSQGGRNIQYF. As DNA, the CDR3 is TGTGCCAGCTCCCAGGGTGGTAGAAACATTCAGTACTTC.

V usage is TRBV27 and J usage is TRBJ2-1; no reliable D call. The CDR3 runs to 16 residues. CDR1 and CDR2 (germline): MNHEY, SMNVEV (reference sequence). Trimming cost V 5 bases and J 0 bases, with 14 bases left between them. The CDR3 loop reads CASSPVVLSSYNEQFF. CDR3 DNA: TGTGCCAGCAGTCCGGTAGTGCTGAGCTCCTACAATGAGCAGTTCTTC.

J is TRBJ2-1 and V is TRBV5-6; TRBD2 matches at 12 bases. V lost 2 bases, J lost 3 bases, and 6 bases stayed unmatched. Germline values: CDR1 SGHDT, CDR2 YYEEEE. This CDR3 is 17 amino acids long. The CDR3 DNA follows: TGTGCCAGCAGCTTTTTAAGGACTAGCGGGAACTACAATGAGCAGTTCTTC. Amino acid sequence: CASSFLRTSGNYNEQFF.

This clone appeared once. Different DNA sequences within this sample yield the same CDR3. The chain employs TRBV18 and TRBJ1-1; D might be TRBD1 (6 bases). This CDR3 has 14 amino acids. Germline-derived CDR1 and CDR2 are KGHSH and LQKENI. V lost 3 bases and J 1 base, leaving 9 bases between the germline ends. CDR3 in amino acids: CASSPGHPNTEAFF. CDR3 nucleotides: TGTGCCAGCTCACCGGGACATCCGAACACTGAAGCTTTCTTT.

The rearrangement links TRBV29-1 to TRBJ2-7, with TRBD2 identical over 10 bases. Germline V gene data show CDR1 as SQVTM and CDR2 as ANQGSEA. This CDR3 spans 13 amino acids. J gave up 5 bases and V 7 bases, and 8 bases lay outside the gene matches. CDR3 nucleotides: TGCAGCGCCGCGGGACTAGCGAGCCACGAGCAGTACTTC. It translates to CSAAGLASHEQYF.

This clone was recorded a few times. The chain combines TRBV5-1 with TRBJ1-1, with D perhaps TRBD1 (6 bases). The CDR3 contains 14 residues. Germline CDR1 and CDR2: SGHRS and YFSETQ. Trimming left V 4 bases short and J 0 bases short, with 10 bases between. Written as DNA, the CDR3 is TGCGCCAGCAGCGGACAGTCCTTGAACACTGAAGCTTTCTTT. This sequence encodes CASSGQSLNTEAFF.

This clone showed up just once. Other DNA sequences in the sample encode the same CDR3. The CDR3: CASSFGRAETQYF. The DNA of the CDR3 is TGTGCCAGCAGCTTCGGCAGAGCGGAGACCCAGTACTTC. The rearrangement joins TRBV11-2 to TRBJ2-5; D gene uncertain. The CDR3 has 13 residues. Germline V CDR1 and CDR2: SGHAT, FQNNGV. Trimming left V 3 bases short and J 5 bases short, with 10 bases between. Using reference TRBV11-2 and TRBJ2-5 for the parts outside the CDR3, the full variable domain is EAGVAQSPRYKIIEKRQSVAFWCNPISGHATLYWYQQILGQGPKLLIQFQNNGVVDDSQLPKDRFSAERLKGVDSTLKIQPAKLEDSAVYLCASSFGRAETQYFGPGTRLLVL.

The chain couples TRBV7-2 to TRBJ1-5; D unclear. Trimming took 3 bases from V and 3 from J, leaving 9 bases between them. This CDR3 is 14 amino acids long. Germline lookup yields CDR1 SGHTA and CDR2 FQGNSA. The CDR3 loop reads CASSLHSANQPQHF. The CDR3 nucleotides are TGTGCCAGCAGCTTGCATAGCGCCAATCAGCCCCAGCATTTT.

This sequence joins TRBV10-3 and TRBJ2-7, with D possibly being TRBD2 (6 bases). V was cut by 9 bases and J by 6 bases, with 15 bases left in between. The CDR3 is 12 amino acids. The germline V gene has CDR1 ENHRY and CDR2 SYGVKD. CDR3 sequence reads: CAMGTGVGEQYF. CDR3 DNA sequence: TGTGCCATGGGGACGGGGGTCGGCGAGCAGTACTTC.

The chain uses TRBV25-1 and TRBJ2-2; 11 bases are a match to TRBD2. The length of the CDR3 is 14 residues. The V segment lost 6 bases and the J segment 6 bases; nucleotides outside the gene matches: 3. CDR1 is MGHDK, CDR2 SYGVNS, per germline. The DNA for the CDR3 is TGTGCCAGCAGACTAGCGGGAGTATCCGGGGAGCTGTTTTTT. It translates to CASRLAGVSGELFF.

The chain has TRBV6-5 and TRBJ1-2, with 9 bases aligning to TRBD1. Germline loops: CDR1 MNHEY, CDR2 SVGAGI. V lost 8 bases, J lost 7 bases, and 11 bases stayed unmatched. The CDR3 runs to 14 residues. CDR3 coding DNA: TGTGCCAGCCGATCCGGGACAGGGAGGTTTGGCTACACCTTC. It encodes CASRSGTGRFGYTF.

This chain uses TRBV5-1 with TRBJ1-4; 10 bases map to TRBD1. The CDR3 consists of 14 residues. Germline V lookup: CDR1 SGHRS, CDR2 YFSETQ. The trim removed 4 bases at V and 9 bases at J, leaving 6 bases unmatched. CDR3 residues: CASSGGTGEKKLFF. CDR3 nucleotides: TGCGCCAGCAGCGGCGGGACAGGGGAAAAAAAACTGTTTTTT. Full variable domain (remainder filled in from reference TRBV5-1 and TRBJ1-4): KAGVTQTPRYLIKTRGQQVTLSCSPISGHRSVSWYQQTPGQGLQFLFEYFSETQRNKGNFPGRFSGRQFSNSRSEMNVSTLELGDSALYLCASSGGTGEKKLFFGSGTQLSVL.

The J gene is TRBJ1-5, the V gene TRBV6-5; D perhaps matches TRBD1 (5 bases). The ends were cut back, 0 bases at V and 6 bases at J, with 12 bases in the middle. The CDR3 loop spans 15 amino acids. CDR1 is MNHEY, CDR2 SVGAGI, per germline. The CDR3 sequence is CASSYSGGVGQPQHF. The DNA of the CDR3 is TGTGCCAGCAGTTACTCGGGAGGGGTTGGTCAGCCCCAGCATTTT.

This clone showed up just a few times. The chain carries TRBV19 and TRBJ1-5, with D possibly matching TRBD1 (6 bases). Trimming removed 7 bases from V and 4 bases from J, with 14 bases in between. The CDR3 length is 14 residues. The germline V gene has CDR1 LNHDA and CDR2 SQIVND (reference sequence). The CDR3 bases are TGTGCCAGTATGGGATTTAGGGGGAATCAGCCCCAGCATTTT. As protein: CASMGFRGNQPQHF.